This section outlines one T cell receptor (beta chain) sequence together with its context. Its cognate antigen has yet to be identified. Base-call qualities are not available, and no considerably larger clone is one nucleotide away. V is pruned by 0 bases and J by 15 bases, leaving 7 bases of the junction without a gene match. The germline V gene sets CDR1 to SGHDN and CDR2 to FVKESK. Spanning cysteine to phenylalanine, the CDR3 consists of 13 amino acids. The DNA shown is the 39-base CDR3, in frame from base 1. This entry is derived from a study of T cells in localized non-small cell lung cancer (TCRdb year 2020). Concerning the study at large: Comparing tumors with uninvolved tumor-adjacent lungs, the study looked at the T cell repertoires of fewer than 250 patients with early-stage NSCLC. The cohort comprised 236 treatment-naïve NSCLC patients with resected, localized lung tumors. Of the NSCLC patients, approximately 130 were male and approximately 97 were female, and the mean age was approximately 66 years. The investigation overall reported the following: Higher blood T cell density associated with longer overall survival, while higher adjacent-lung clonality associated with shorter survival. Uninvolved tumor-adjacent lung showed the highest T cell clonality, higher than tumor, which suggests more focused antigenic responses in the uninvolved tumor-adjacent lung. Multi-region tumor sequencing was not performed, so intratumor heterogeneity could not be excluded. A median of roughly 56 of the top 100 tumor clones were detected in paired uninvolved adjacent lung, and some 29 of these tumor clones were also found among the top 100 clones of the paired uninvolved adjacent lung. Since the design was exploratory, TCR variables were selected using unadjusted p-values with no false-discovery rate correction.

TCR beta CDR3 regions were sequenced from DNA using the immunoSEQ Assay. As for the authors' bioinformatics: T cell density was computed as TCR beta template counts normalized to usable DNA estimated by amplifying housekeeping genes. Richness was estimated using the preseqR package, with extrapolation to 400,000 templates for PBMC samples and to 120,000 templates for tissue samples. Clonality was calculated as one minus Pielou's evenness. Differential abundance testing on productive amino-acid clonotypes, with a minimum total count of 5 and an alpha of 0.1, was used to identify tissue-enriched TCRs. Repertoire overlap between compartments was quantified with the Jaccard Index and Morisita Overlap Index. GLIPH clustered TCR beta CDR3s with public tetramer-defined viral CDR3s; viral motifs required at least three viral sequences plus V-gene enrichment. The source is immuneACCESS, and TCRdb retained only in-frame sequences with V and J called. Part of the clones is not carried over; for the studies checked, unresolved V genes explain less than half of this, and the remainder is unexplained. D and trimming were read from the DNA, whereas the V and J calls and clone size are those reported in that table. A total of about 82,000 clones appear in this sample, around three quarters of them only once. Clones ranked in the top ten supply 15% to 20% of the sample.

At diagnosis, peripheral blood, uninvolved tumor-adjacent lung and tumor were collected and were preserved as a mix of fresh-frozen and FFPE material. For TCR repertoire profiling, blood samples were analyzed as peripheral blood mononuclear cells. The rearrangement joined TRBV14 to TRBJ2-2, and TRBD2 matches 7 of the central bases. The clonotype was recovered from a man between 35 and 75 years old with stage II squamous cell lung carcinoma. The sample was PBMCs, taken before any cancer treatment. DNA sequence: TGTGCCAGCAGCCAAGAACGGAGCGGGGTAATGTTTTTT. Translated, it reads CASSQERSGVMFF.